These T cell receptor beta chains were read from a single sample in a study of T cells after yellow fever vaccination. Each CDR3 protein gets one entry after TCRdb re-called the 5' RACE reads with MiXCR. In the table there are some 250,000 distinct CDR3 sequences, over 3% of which are singletons. The specimen comprised PBMCs, sampled 15 days after the yellow fever booster vaccination. Every receptor here comes from a young man who received the YFV17D yellow fever vaccine. The CDR3 runs from the conserved cysteine through the conserved F or W. The order of the fields is J gene, clone size, V gene, D gene, CDR3 protein, CDR3 DNA. A D gene is named only where the DNA matches it firmly. The size of a clone is reported for some rows only, either as once, few or many, or as a class for expanded clones.

TRBJ2-7	many	TRBV10-3	NA	CAISDLRGPYEQYF	TGTGCCATCAGTGACCTTCGAGGCCCCTACGAGCAGTACTTC
TRBJ2-3	many	TRBV5-6	NA	CASSPWEWRRTSTDTQYF	TGTGCCAGCAGCCCCTGGGAGTGGCGGAGGACGAGCACAGATACGCAGTATTTT
TRBJ2-3	many	TRBV5-4	TRBD2	CASSWSGGMSDTQYF	TGTGCCAGCAGCTGGAGCGGGGGGATGTCAGATACGCAGTATTTT
TRBJ2-6	NA	TRBV12-3/TRBV12-4	NA	CASSPQVRSSGANVLTF	TGTGCCAGCAGTCCACAGGTCCGAAGCTCTGGGGCCAACGTCCTGACTTTC
TRBJ1-1	many	TRBV5-1	TRBD1	CASSLDRLNTEAFF	TGCGCCAGCAGCCTGGACAGGTTGAACACTGAAGCTTTCTTT
TRBJ1-1	many	TRBV7-2	NA	CASSETYGVLVEAFF	TGTGCCAGCAGCGAGACCTATGGAGTTTTGGTTGAAGCTTTCTTT
TRBJ1-1	many	TRBV30	NA	CAWSRGGTEAFF	TGTGCCTGGAGCAGGGGAGGCACTGAAGCTTTCTTT
TRBJ2-3	many	TRBV5-1	TRBD2	CASSYGPGTSGGSSTDTQYF	TGCGCCAGCAGCTACGGACCCGGGACTAGCGGCGGTTCTAGCACAGATACGCAGTATTTT
TRBJ2-3	many	TRBV7-6	NA	CASSLRTGTTDTQYF	TGTGCCAGCAGCTTACGGACGGGGACCACAGATACGCAGTATTTT
TRBJ2-4	few	TRBV28	NA	CASSLFGENIQYF	TGTGCCAGCAGTTTATTTGGAGAAAACATTCAGTACTTC
TRBJ2-2	many	TRBV5-1	NA	CASGAGNTGELFF	TGCGCCAGCGGTGCGGGGAACACCGGGGAGCTGTTTTTT
TRBJ2-5	many	TRBV29-1	NA	CSVEHLRETQYF	TGCAGCGTTGAACACCTCCGGGAGACCCAGTACTTC
TRBJ2-3	many	TRBV21-1	NA	CASSNEERGGDTQYF	TGTGCCAGCAGCAACGAGGAGCGGGGGGGAGATACGCAGTATTTT
TRBJ1-1	many	TRBV18	NA	CASSPRTAPEAFF	TGTGCCAGCTCACCGCGGACGGCCCCTGAAGCTTTCTTT
TRBJ2-3	many	TRBV5-4	NA	CASSLGGSFTDTQYF	TGTGCCAGCAGCTTGGGGGGGAGCTTCACAGATACGCAGTATTTT
TRBJ2-1	many	TRBV7-2	TRBD1	CASSRQTGMFEQFF	TGTGCCAGCAGCCGACAGACAGGGATGTTTGAGCAGTTCTTC
TRBJ2-1	many	TRBV9	NA	CASSVGDNNEQFF	TGTGCCAGCAGCGTAGGAGACAACAATGAGCAGTTCTTC
TRBJ2-3	many	TRBV6-2/TRBV6-3	NA	CASSYQGGIDTQYF	TGTGCCAGCAGTTATCAAGGGGGGATAGATACGCAGTATTTT
TRBJ2-1	many	TRBV7-2	NA	CASSLSRGSPYNEQFF	TGTGCCAGCAGCTTAAGTAGGGGGAGCCCCTACAATGAGCAGTTCTTC
TRBJ1-4	many	TRBV15	NA	CATSRVTAEYEKLFF	TGTGCCACCAGCAGAGTGACCGCAGAATACGAAAAACTGTTTTTT
TRBJ2-2	many	TRBV7-7	NA	CASSLTVNGELFF	TGTGCCAGCAGTCTGACTGTCAACGGGGAGCTGTTTTTT
TRBJ2-1	many	TRBV12-3/TRBV12-4	NA	CASSHRGEQFF	TGTGCCAGCAGCCATCGAGGTGAGCAGTTCTTC
TRBJ1-4	few	TRBV12-3/TRBV12-4	NA	CASSLGIPGSEKLFF	TGTGCCAGCAGTTTAGGCATCCCGGGAAGTGAAAAACTGTTTTTT
TRBJ1-1	NA	TRBV7-9	NA	CASSPGWANTEAFF	TGTGCCAGCAGCCCCGGGTGGGCGAACACTGAAGCTTTCTTT
TRBJ2-3	few	TRBV20-1	NA	CSATLTRRDTQYF	TGCAGTGCTACGCTGACTAGGAGGGATACGCAGTATTTT
TRBJ2-5	NA	TRBV15	TRBD2	CATSRVPGLADQETQYF	TGTGCCACCAGCAGAGTACCGGGACTAGCGGACCAAGAGACCCAGTACTTC
TRBJ2-6	many	TRBV5-1	TRBD1	CASSSMTGAGANVLTF	TGCGCCAGCAGCTCCATGACAGGGGCTGGGGCCAACGTCCTGACTTTC
TRBJ1-2	many	TRBV7-2	NA	CASSPSSDKGYGYTF	TGTGCCAGCAGCCCAAGCTCGGATAAGGGGTATGGCTACACCTTC
TRBJ2-5	NA	TRBV2	TRBD1	CASTLVPTGTGGQTQYF	TGTGCCAGCACCCTGGTTCCAACCGGGACAGGGGGTCAGACCCAGTACTTC
TRBJ2-7	many	TRBV6-2/TRBV6-3	NA	CASSLRDSYYEQYF	TGTGCCAGCAGCTTAAGAGACAGTTACTACGAGCAGTACTTC
TRBJ2-1	many	TRBV6-6	TRBD1	CAISRGTGGGNEQFF	TGTGCCATCTCAAGGGGGACAGGGGGCGGGAATGAGCAGTTCTTC
TRBJ2-2	many	TRBV5-5	NA	CASSGGGSTNTGELFF	TGTGCCAGCAGCGGGGGGGGCAGTACGAACACCGGGGAGCTGTTTTTT
TRBJ2-1	many	TRBV29-1	TRBD1	CSVAGQGAEYEQFF	TGCAGCGTTGCGGGGCAGGGGGCCGAGTATGAGCAGTTCTTC
TRBJ1-5	many	TRBV20-1	NA	CSARAGSSNQPQHF	TGCAGTGCTAGAGCCGGGTCGAGCAATCAGCCCCAGCATTTT
TRBJ2-2	many	TRBV12-3/TRBV12-4	TRBD1	CASSSGTGEPGELFF	TGTGCCAGCAGCTCCGGGACAGGGGAACCCGGGGAGCTGTTTTTT
TRBJ1-1	NA	TRBV14	TRBD1	CASSRTGALSTEAFF	TGTGCCAGCAGCCGCACAGGGGCGTTGAGCACTGAAGCTTTCTTT
TRBJ2-2	many	TRBV7-9	NA	CASSPRTHQNTGELFF	TGTGCCAGCAGCCCCCGGACACATCAGAACACCGGGGAGCTGTTTTTT
TRBJ2-3	many	TRBV20-1	TRBD2	CSAERGGEDTQYF	TGCAGTGCAGAGCGGGGGGGCGAGGATACGCAGTATTTT
TRBJ2-5	many	TRBV24-1	NA	CATSAIGDVETQYF	TGTGCCACCAGTGCCATAGGGGATGTCGAGACCCAGTACTTC
TRBJ2-3	many	TRBV20-1	TRBD2	CSAERAGGPATQYF	TGCAGTGCTGAACGAGCGGGGGGGCCGGCTACGCAGTATTTT
TRBJ1-5	few	TRBV3-1	NA	CASSQGKNQPQHF	TGTGCCAGCAGCCAAGGGAAAAATCAGCCCCAGCATTTT
TRBJ2-1	many	TRBV6-2/TRBV6-3	NA	CASNLRAYAYNEQFF	TGTGCCAGCAATCTCCGGGCATACGCCTACAATGAGCAGTTCTTC
TRBJ2-1	many	TRBV7-9	NA	CASSLVGGPGNEQFF	TGTGCCAGCAGCTTAGTAGGGGGGCCAGGTAATGAGCAGTTCTTC
TRBJ2-7	many	TRBV6-5	NA	CASSYKSGYEQYF	TGTGCCAGCAGTTACAAGTCCGGCTACGAGCAGTACTTC
TRBJ2-5	many	TRBV27	NA	CASSWAAARPQYF	TGTGCCAGCAGTTGGGCAGCCGCAAGACCCCAGTACTTC
TRBJ2-7	many	TRBV5-1	NA	CASSLDQAISYEQYF	TGCGCCAGCAGCTTGGATCAGGCTATCTCCTACGAGCAGTACTTC
TRBJ1-3	few	TRBV27	TRBD1	CASSSTGPGTIYF	TGTGCCAGCAGTTCGACAGGGCCGGGAACCATATATTTT